The next 21 T cell receptor beta chains were all read from a single sample in a study of response to subunit inactivated influenza vaccine. A single record per CDR3 protein comes from TCRdb applying MiXCR to the RT-PCR reads. The table has 530,000 or so distinct CDR3 sequences, roughly 27% seen once. Here the sequenced sample was CD4+ T cells sorted from PBMCs, taken around 5 days after vaccination. The receptor source for this set is a man aged 45-65 years who received an inactivated influenza vaccine.

This clonotype has just a few counts. The chain carries TRBV7-2 and TRBJ2-3; 11 nucleotides line up with TRBD2. The ends lost 3 bases at V and 2 bases at J; junction bases unmatched: 4. The CDR3 has 16 residues. Per germline, CDR1 SGHTA and CDR2 FQGNSA. CDR3 DNA: TGTGCCAGCAGCTTGAGACTAGCGGGGCCCACAGATACGCAGTATTTT. It codes for CASSLRLAGPTDTQYF.

The chain links TRBV4-2 to TRBJ2-7; TRBD2 matches at 9 bases. The germline gives CDR1 LGHNA, CDR2 YNFKEQ. The CDR3 runs to 18 residues. The V segment lost 1 base and the J segment 4 bases; nucleotides outside the gene matches: 14. CDR3: CASSQGEGGWTSAYEQYF. CDR3 in DNA: TGTGCCAGCAGCCAAGGGGAGGGCGGATGGACTAGCGCTTACGAGCAGTACTTC.

The chain carries TRBV12-3 or TRBV12-4 and TRBJ1-2; D is undetermined. Trimming removed 3 bases from V and 4 bases from J, with 12 bases in between. The CDR3 covers 14 residues. In DNA, the CDR3 is TGTGCCAGCAGTTTGTCGGGGAGCCCCTATGGCTACACCTTC. Translating it yields CASSLSGSPYGYTF.

Only one count was recorded for this clonotype. This rearrangement joins TRBV10-3 to TRBJ2-6; maybe TRBD2 (5 bases). Germline assignment: CDR1 ENHRY and CDR2 SYGVKD. This CDR3 has 15 residues. The V gene lost 6 bases and the J gene lost 0 bases, with 9 bases spanning the gap. The CDR3 sequence: CAIRRTSSGANVLTF. The CDR3 nucleotides are TGTGCCATCAGAAGAACTAGCTCTGGGGCCAACGTCCTGACTTTC.

This clonotype was found a few times. The chain carries TRBV30 and TRBJ2-5, with unresolved D. V lost 2 bases, J lost 1 base, and 14 bases lay in between. The CDR3 runs to 15 residues. The germline V gene has CDR1 GTSNPN and CDR2 SVGIG (reference sequence). CDR3 sequence reads: CAWSSSGRIQETQYF. In DNA form, the CDR3 reads TGTGCCTGGAGTAGTTCGGGCCGGATCCAAGAGACCCAGTACTTC.

The J gene is TRBJ2-1, the V gene TRBV29-1, with 7 bases matching TRBD1. J was trimmed by 6 bases and V by 6 bases; bases with no gene match: 5. This CDR3 spans 12 amino acids. Germline CDR1 and CDR2: SQVTM and ANQGSEA. The CDR3 here is CSVWTGVNEQFF. DNA of the CDR3: TGCAGCGTGTGGACAGGTGTCAATGAGCAGTTCTTC.

The CDR3 sequence is CASRPTAGNTIYF. Here the CDR3 DNA reads TGTGCCAGCAGGCCCACCGCTGGAAACACCATATATTTT. V gene TRBV12-3 or TRBV12-4 combines with J gene TRBJ1-3; the D is unclear. CDR3 length equals 13 residues. With 6 bases removed from V and 2 bases from J, the gap between germline ends came to 8 bases.

The chain joins TRBV20-1 to TRBJ2-3, with D hard to call. There are 12 residues in the CDR3. The germline V gene encodes CDR1 DFQATT and CDR2 SNEGSKA (reference sequence). DNA of the CDR3: TGCAGCGGAACTGTGTTTGCAGATACGCAGTATTTT. Its translation: CSGTVFADTQYF.

The rearrangement joins TRBV7-2 to TRBJ2-7, with TRBD1 matching 8 bases. Germline V gene lookup returns CDR1 SGHTA and CDR2 FQGNSA. The CDR3 consists of 15 residues. Trimming cost V 5 bases and J 3 bases; bases outside gene matches: 9. The CDR3 spells CASSNTGTGLYEQYF. The CDR3 DNA reads TGTGCCAGCAGCAATACCGGGACAGGTCTCTACGAGCAGTACTTC.

This clonotype was picked up many times. The chain is built from TRBV5-1 and TRBJ2-1; D remains ambiguous. V lost 3 bases to trimming and J lost 5 bases, with 9 bases between them. CDR1 is SGHRS and CDR2 is YFSETQ in the germline V gene. The CDR3 sequence is 13 residues long. The CDR3 protein is CASSWGRNNEQFF. CDR3 nucleotides: TGCGCCAGCAGCTGGGGTCGAAACAATGAGCAGTTCTTC.

This clonotype was observed a few times. This rearrangement joins TRBV7-2 to TRBJ2-2; D gene unclear. Germline V gene sequence: CDR1 SGHTA, CDR2 FQGNSA. The CDR3 has 12 residues. The ends were cut back, 4 bases at V and 8 bases at J, with 8 bases in the middle. CDR3 bases: TGTGCCAGCAGCTCGGAGTTAGGGGAGCTGTTTTTT. Its protein is CASSSELGELFF. The variable domain in full, completed from reference TRBV7-2 and TRBJ2-2, reads GAGVSQSPSNKVTEKGKDVELRCDPISGHTALYWYRQSLGQGLEFLIYFQGNSAPDKSGLPSDRFSAERTGGSVSTLTIQRTQQEDSAVYLCASSSELGELFFGEGSRLTVL.

The chain is built from TRBV7-9 and TRBJ2-5; D is unresolved. The CDR3 has 12 residues. Germline assignment: CDR1 SEHNR and CDR2 FQNEAQ (reference sequence). Trimming left V 5 bases short and J 5 bases short, with 9 bases between. Here the CDR3 reads CASSPYGETQYF. For the CDR3, the DNA is TGTGCCAGCAGCCCGTATGGGGAGACCCAGTACTTC. The full variable domain, rest sourced from reference TRBV7-9 and TRBJ2-5, is DTGVSQNPRHKITKRGQNVTFRCDPISEHNRLYWYRQTLGQGPEFLTYFQNEAQLEKSRLLSDRFSAERPKGSFSTLEIQRTEQGDSAMYLCASSPYGETQYFGPGTRLLVL.

V usage is TRBV2 and J usage is TRBJ1-5, with D uncertain. Looked up from germline, CDR1 is SNHLY and CDR2 is FYNNEI. V was cut by 4 bases and J by 6 bases, with 10 bases left in between. There are 13 residues in the CDR3. In DNA form, the CDR3 reads TGTGCCAGCAGTGCTGAAGGTTTTCAGCCCCAGCATTTT. It codes for CASSAEGFQPQHF.

This clonotype came up many times. This chain links TRBV15 with TRBJ1-1; weak D call: TRBD1 (6 bases). Germline CDR1 and CDR2: LNHNV and YYDKDF (reference sequence). Trimming took off 5 bases at V and 7 bases at J, with 14 bases between the two ends. The CDR3 is 13 residues long. The CDR3 reads CATSPRTAGEAFF. CDR3 DNA: TGTGCCACCAGCCCTCGGACAGCGGGTGAAGCTTTCTTT.

The chain joins TRBV29-1 to TRBJ2-5; 8 bases agree with TRBD2. The CDR3 has 19 amino acids. With 0 bases clipped from V and 5 bases from J, the junction kept 20 bases outside the gene matches. Germline V gives CDR1 SQVTM, CDR2 ANQGSEA. The DNA for the CDR3 is TGCAGCGTTGAAGATTTTCCTCTAGCGGGTTATTCCCGGGAGGAGACCCAGTACTTC. It is translated as CSVEDFPLAGYSREETQYF.

The chain is built from TRBV12-3 or TRBV12-4 and TRBJ2-7; D not resolved. The V and J ends lost 5 bases and 2 bases respectively, with 7 bases between them. The CDR3 runs to 12 residues. The DNA for the CDR3 is TGTGCCAGCAGTCAAACCACCTACGAGCAGTACTTC. Translated: CASSQTTYEQYF.

This clonotype appeared a few times. The chain employs TRBV29-1 and TRBJ2-5; tentative D call: TRBD1 (6 bases). Germline CDR1 is SQVTM and CDR2 is ANQGSEA. The CDR3 runs 12 residues. The V end was cut by 8 bases, the J end by 3 bases, with 13 bases between. CDR3 in amino acids: CSIGPGEETQYF. The CDR3 DNA follows: TGCAGCATCGGGCCAGGGGAAGAGACCCAGTACTTC.

V gene TRBV20-1 combines with J gene TRBJ2-6, with D hard to call. The germline V gene has CDR1 DFQATT and CDR2 SNEGSKA (reference sequence). The CDR3 has 14 residues. V lost 4 bases and J 2 bases, leaving 9 bases between the germline ends. CDR3 in DNA: TGCAGTGCTACTATCAGTCCTGGGGCCAACGTCCTGACTTTC. It is translated as CSATISPGANVLTF.

The V call is TRBV7-2, the J call TRBJ2-7; 8 bases are a match to TRBD1. The V and J ends lost 2 bases and 5 bases, in that order; junction bases with no gene match: 5. CDR3 length: 14 amino acids. The germline V gene encodes CDR1 SGHTA and CDR2 FQGNSA. CDR3: CASSLSGQVNEQYF. CDR3 in DNA: TGTGCCAGCAGCTTATCGGGACAGGTGAACGAGCAGTACTTC.

The gene calls are TRBV29-1 and TRBJ1-5; TRBD1 is a possible D gene (5 bases). V lost 4 bases, J lost 5 bases, and 12 bases lay in between. Looked up from germline, CDR1 is SQVTM and CDR2 is ANQGSEA. CDR3 length: 13 amino acids. CDR3 sequence reads: CSVAGGGDQPQHF. Written as DNA, the CDR3 is TGCAGCGTTGCTGGGGGAGGTGATCAGCCCCAGCATTTT.

This clonotype was seen only a few times. The V gene is TRBV7-3, the J gene TRBJ2-2, with 7 positions matching TRBD1. The CDR3 extends over 17 amino acids. The V gene end was trimmed by 3 bases and the J gene end by 2 bases; junction bases not matched to a gene: 9. Germline V gives CDR1 SGHTA, CDR2 FQGTGA. CDR3 region: CASSLPRGTANTGELFF. The CDR3 coding sequence is TGTGCCAGCAGCTTGCCACGAGGGACAGCCAACACCGGGGAGCTGTTTTTT.